This passage covers 4 T cell receptor beta chains from one sample sequenced in a study of blood T cell repertoires in COVID-19. Assay: immunoSEQ multiplex PCR; the TCRdb copy retains only in-frame clones and omits some. The repertoire has approximately 200,000 clones, 80% to 90% of them found once; the top ten carry about 7%. The specimen was PBMCs or T cells enriched from blood (not recorded which). The receptors derive from a man aged 25-45 years in a cohort exposed to, infected with or recovered from COVID-19 (not recorded which).

This clone occurred once. Other nucleotide sequences in the sample specify the same CDR3. The chain couples TRBV6-1 to TRBJ2-3, with 9 bases matching TRBD2. The CDR3 length is 16 residues. The germline V gene has CDR1 MNHNS and CDR2 SASEGT. With V trimmed by 4 bases and J by 0 bases, 5 bases remained unmatched. For the CDR3, the DNA is TGTGCCAGCAGTGCACGAACTAGCGGGAGCACAGATACGCAGTATTTT. It translates to CASSARTSGSTDTQYF.

The rearrangement links TRBV28 to TRBJ1-2; 11 bases map to TRBD1. CDR1 MDHEN and CDR2 SYDVKM come from the germline V gene. V shed 1 base and J 4 bases; nucleotides not matched to a gene: 11. The CDR3 totals 18 residues. The CDR3 sequence is CASSLFPARTGGVYGYTF. The CDR3 DNA reads TGTGCCAGCAGTTTATTCCCGGCGAGGACAGGGGGCGTCTATGGCTACACCTTC.

A word on this clone: The junction and the germline gene differ at one end; a read error may be behind it. The V and J genes are TRBV20-1 and TRBJ1-2, with unresolved D. Germline V lookup: CDR1 DFQATT, CDR2 SNEGSKA (reference sequence). This CDR3 is built from 11 residues. DNA for the CDR3: TGCAGTGCTAGAGCGTCGGGTCGGGTCTCCTTC. This sequence encodes CSARASGRVSF.

This clone has just one count. The V and J genes are TRBV9 and TRBJ2-1; D ambiguous. V lost 0 bases and J lost 8, with 3 bases in between. Germline V lookup: CDR1 SGDLS, CDR2 YYNGEE. The CDR3 has 11 amino acids. CDR3 DNA sequence: TGTGCCAGCAGCGTAGCCTATGAGCAGTTCTTC. It translates to CASSVAYEQFF. The full variable domain, rest sourced from reference TRBV9 and TRBJ2-1, is DSGVTQTPKHLITATGQRVTLRCSPRSGDLSVYWYQQSLDQGLQFLIQYYNGEERAKGNILERFSAQQFPDLHSELNLSSLELGDSALYFCASSVAYEQFFGPGTRLTVL.